A single sample is the source of the 2 T cell receptor beta chains below, sequenced in a study of regulatory T cells in long-lasting Graves disease (dated by TCRdb to the early 2020s). The protocol used for the library was multiplex PCR. Sequencing relied on an Illumina HiSeq 4000. CDR3 regions were amplified by Arm-PCR with iRepertoire HTBI primers to construct TCR beta libraries. TCRdb trimmed public reads at Q25 via fastp, called clones via MiXCR and kept in-frame beta chains. Each entry is one CDR3 protein sequence, shown with its most common DNA and genes. The sample has over 450,000 distinct CDR3 sequences on record, 20% to 25% of them singletons. Jointly, the top ten make up about 6.6% of the sample. The time point label for this specimen denotes: persistent/refractory GD, antithyroid drugs over 5 years with positive TRAb. For both TCR sequencing and RNA sequencing, RNA was extracted from PBMCs in TRIzol.

The sequencing used peripheral blood mononuclear cells (PBMCs), collected when the disease was refractory, from a patient treated with antithyroid drugs. The receptors were gathered from a female donor with Graves disease.

Worth noting for this clonotype: This sequence may be a read error, since a much larger clone differs from it by one base. The chain combines TRBV6-9 with TRBJ2-5, with TRBD1 matching over 8 bases. The CDR3 is 14 amino acids. V trimming: 4 bases; J trimming: 9 bases; junction bases outside the gene matches: 10. Per the germline V gene, CDR1 is MNHGY and CDR2 is SVAAGI. CDR3 nucleotides: TGTGCCAGCAGTTGGACCGGGACAGGTGGGGCCCAGTACTTC. Amino acids: CASSWTGTGGAQYF.

This clonotype was picked up many times. The chain links TRBV27 to TRBJ1-1; a weak D match, TRBD1 (6 bases). This CDR3 has 13 amino acids. Looked up from germline, CDR1 is MNHEY and CDR2 is SMNVEV (reference sequence). Trimming stripped 6 bases from V and 4 bases from J, with 12 bases between. The CDR3 is CASRPGEGTEAFF. The CDR3, as DNA: TGTGCCAGCAGACCAGGGGAGGGCACTGAAGCTTTCTTT.